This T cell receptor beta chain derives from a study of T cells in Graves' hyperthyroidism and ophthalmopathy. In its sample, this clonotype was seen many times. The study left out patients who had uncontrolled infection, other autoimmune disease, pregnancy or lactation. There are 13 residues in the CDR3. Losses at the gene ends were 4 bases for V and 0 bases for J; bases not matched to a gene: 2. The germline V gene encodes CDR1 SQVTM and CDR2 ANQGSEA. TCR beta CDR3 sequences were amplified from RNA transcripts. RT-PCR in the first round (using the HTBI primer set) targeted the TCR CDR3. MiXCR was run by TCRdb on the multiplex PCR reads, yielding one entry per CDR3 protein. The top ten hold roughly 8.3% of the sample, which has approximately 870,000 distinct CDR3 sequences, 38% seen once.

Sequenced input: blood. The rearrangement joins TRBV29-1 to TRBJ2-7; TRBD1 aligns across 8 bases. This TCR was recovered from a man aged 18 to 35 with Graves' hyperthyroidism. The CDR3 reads CSVGTGSSYEQYF. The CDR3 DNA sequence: TGCAGCGTTGGGACAGGGAGCTCCTACGAGCAGTACTTC.